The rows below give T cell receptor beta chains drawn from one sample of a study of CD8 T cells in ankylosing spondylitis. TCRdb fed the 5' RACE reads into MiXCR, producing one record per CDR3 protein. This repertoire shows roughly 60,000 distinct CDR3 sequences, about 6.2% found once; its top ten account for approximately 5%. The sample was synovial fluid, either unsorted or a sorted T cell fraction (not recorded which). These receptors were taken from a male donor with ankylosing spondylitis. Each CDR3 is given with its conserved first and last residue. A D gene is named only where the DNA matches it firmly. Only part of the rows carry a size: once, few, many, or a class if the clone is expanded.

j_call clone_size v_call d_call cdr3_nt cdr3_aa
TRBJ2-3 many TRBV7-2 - TGTGCCAGCAGCGAGACTTGGGATACGCAGTATTTT CASSETWDTQYF
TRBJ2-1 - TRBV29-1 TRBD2 TGCAGCGTCTTACTAGCGAGGTCCTACAATGAGCAGTTCTTC CSVLLARSYNEQFF
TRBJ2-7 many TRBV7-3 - TGTGCCAGCAGCTTAAACCCGTTCGGAGAGCAGTACTTC CASSLNPFGEQYF
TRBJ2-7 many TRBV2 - TGTGCCAGCTACCTATGGGGAAGAGGGGGGGAGCAGTACTTC CASYLWGRGGEQYF
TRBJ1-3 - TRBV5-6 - TGTGCCAGCAGCTTGAAGTGGGGATTAGGCTCTGGAAACACCATATATTTT CASSLKWGLGSGNTIYF
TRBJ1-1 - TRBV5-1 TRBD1 TGCGCCAGCAGCGCCGGGGACAGCTGGACTGAAGCTTTCTTT CASSAGDSWTEAFF
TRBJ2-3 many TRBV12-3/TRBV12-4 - TGTGCCAGCAGTTTAGCGGGACAAGATACGCAGTATTTT CASSLAGQDTQYF
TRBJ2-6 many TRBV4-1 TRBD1 TGCGCCAGCAGCCAAGAGGGACAGGGGTACTCTGGGGCCAACGTCCTGACTTTC CASSQEGQGYSGANVLTF
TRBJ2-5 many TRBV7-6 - TGTGCCAGCAGGGATAATCAGTACTTC CASRDNQYF
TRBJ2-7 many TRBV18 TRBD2 TGTGCCAGCTCACCCTCGGGACTAGCGGGAAGGTACGAGCAGTACTTC CASSPSGLAGRYEQYF
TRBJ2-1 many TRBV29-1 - TGCAGCGTCGGAGAGCCTTACAATGAGCAGTTCTTC CSVGEPYNEQFF
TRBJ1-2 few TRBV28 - TGTGCCAGCAGTTTTCTGAGGTATGGCTACACCTTC CASSFLRYGYTF
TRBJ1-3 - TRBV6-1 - TGTGCCAGCACAACCTTCTCTGGAAACACCATATATTTT CASTTFSGNTIYF
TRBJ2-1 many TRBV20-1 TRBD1 TGCAGTGCTAGCCTGAGACAGGGCAATGAGCAGTTCTTC CSASLRQGNEQFF
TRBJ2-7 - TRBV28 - TGTGCCAGCAGTTTCATCGACAGAAAATACGAGCAGTACTTC CASSFIDRKYEQYF
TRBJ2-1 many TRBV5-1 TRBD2 TGCGCCAGCAGAGTTACTAGCGGGAGCGGCGAGCAGTTCTTC CASRVTSGSGEQFF